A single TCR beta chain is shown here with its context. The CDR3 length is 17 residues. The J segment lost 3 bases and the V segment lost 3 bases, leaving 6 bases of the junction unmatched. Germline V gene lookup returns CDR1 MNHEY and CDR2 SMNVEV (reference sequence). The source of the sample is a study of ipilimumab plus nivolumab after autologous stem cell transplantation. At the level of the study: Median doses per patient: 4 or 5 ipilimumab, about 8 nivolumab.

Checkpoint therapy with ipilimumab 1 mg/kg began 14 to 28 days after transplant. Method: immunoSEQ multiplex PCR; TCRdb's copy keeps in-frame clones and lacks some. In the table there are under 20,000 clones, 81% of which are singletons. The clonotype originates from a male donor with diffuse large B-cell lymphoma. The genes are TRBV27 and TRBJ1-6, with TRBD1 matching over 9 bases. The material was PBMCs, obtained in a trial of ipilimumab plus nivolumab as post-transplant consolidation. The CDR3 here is CASSFRDRVNYNSPLHF. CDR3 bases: TGTGCCAGCAGTTTCCGGGACAGGGTAAACTATAATTCACCCCTCCACTTT.